This TCR beta chain was observed in a study of identical twins. General study findings and limits: Invariant MAIT and iNKT cells may have partly biased zero-insertion analyses.

MiXCR, applied by TCRdb to the 5' RACE reads, yields one record per CDR3 protein. The table shows about 340,000 distinct CDR3 sequences, with around 9% occurring only once. This CDR3 has 16 residues. V dropped 2 bases and J dropped 0; count of bases not matched to a gene: 6. The germline gives CDR1 KGHDR, CDR2 SFDVKD. This clonotype occurred a few times. Its antigen is not known. The chain is built from TRBV24-1 and TRBJ2-7; TRBD1 aligns across 7 bases. Sequenced sample: naive T cells sorted from blood. The TCR was taken from a woman aged 50 to 60 in good health. CDR3 sequence (DNA): TGTGCCACCAGTGATTGTAGGACAGGCATCTCCTACGAGCAGTACGTC. Amino acid sequence: CATSDCRTGISYEQYV.